This entry features one T cell receptor beta chain sequence. This clone qualifies as medium-sized (0.01 to 0.1%). Its specific antigen is unknown. Per-base qualities were not stored, and no clone one base away is much larger. Its CDR3 holds 14 amino acids, cysteine through phenylalanine. The DNA shown is the 42-base CDR3, in frame from base 1. The junction carries 13 bases between V and J, which are trimmed by 2 bases and 6 bases respectively. CDR1 and CDR2 are drawn from the germline V gene: MNHNS, SASEGT. Patients with a history of autoimmune disease or receiving systemic immunosuppression were excluded from the trial. Peripheral blood for TCR sequencing was collected from all dose cohorts at baseline, on cycle 4 day 1, and on cycle 7 day 1. Samples were obtained from an open-label, multicenter, first-in-human phase I dose-escalation trial of ivuxolimab. Adults with locally advanced or metastatic melanoma, renal cell, hepatocellular, or head and neck squamous cell carcinoma were enrolled in the trial. Before TCR sequencing, CD4+ T cells and CD8+ T cells from peripheral blood were sorted into separate populations.

The data originate from a study of OX40 agonist ivuxolimab in advanced cancers. Looking at the study overall: Ivuxolimab, which targeted the costimulatory receptor OX40 (CD134), was an agonistic, fully human IgG2 monoclonal antibody. Of the roughly 51 dose-escalation patients, hepatocellular carcinoma was present in some 19, melanoma in roughly 15, renal cell carcinoma in 9 and head and neck cancer in 9. A male proportion of about 79% and a mean age of 60 years, ranging from 23 to 79, were recorded for the dose-escalation cohort. Patients were allowed to have had prior anti-PD-1, anti-PD-L1 or anti-CTLA-4 therapy, and roughly 40% of the dose-escalation patients had previously received checkpoint inhibitors. The monotherapy dose-escalation portion (N ≈ 52 patients) of the phase I ivuxolimab trial is reported in the paper. The point of sequencing TCRbeta in the periphery was to test whether ivuxolimab changed TCR sequence diversity and drove clonal T-cell expansion. Intravenous ivuxolimab was administered to patients every 2 weeks at six dose levels: 0.01, 0.1, 0.3, 1.5, 3 and 10 mg/kg. Partial responses were achieved by three dose-escalation patients, of whom one had hepatocellular carcinoma and two had cutaneous melanoma. Broad study findings and their caveats: Low levels of normalized T-cell clonal expansion were also seen in some nonresponding patients. After ivuxolimab, more expanded clones were found on average in CD8+ T cells than in CD4+ T cells. Partial responders in the 0.1-3.0 mg/kg groups had among the lowest normalized peripheral clonal expansion, especially among CD8+ T cells. Which antigens the clonally expanded peripheral T cells were specific for was not determined. At doses of 0.1 to 3.0 mg/kg, clonal expansion of both CD4+ and CD8+ T cells in blood was seen between baseline and week 6.

Genomic DNA was isolated from the sorted cells so that the TCRbeta CDR3 region could be sequenced. The immunoSEQ Assay was used for sequencing of TCRbeta CDR3 regions. In TCRdb, the immuneACCESS table is reduced to in-frame sequences with V and J assigned. These tables do not hold every clone; where another copy was compared, an unresolved V gene accounts for under half, and the others remain unexplained. The table for this sample lists about 45,000 clones; roughly 90% of them were counted only once. The ten largest clones add up to approximately 15% of the sample. This clonotype was sampled from an adult with an advanced solid tumor such as melanoma, head and neck, liver or kidney cancer. Recombination connected TRBV6-1 to TRBJ1-2, with no confidently assigned D gene. The input for sequencing was CD4+ or CD8+ T cells sorted from blood, taken in a trial of the OX40 agonist ivuxolimab. The DNA sequence is given as TGTGCCAGCAGTGAAAGTAAGGGAGGGCATGGCTACACCTTC. It specifies CASSESKGGHGYTF.